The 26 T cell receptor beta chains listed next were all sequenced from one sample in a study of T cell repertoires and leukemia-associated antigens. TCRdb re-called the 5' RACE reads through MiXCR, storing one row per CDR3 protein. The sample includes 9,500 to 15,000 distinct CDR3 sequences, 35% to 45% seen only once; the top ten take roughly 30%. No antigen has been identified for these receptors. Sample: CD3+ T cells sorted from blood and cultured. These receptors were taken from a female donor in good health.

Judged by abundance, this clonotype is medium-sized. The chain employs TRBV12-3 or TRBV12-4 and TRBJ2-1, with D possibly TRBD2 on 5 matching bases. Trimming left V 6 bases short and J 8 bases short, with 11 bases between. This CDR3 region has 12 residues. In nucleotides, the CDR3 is TGTGCCAGCAGCCCGAGTAGCGATGAGCAGTTCTTC. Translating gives CASSPSSDEQFF.

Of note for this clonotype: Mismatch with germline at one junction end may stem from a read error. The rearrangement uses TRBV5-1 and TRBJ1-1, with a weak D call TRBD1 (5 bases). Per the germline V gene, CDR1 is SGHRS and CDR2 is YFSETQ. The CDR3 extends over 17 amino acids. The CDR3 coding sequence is TGCGCCAGCAGCTTCGCCACCGGGCCCGGGGGTAATACTGGAGCTTTCTTT. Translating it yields CASSFATGPGGNTGAFF.

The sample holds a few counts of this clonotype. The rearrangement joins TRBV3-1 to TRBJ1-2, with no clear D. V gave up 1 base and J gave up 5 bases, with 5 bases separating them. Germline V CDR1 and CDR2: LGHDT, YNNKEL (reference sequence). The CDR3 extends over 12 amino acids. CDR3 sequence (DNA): TGTGCCAGCAGCCAAGGGGTTTATGGCTACACCTTC. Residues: CASSQGVYGYTF.

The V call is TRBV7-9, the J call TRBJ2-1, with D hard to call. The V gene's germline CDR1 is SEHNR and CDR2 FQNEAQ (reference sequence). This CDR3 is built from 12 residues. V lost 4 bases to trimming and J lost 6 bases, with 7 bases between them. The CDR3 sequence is CASSWLGNEQFF. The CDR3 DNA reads TGTGCCAGCAGCTGGCTAGGCAATGAGCAGTTCTTC.

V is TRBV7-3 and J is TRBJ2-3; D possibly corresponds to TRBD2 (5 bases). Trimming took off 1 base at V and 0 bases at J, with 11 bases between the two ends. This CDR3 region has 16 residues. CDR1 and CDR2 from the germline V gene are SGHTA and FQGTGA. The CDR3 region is CASSLIGRRSTDTQYF. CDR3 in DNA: TGTGCCAGCAGCTTAATCGGTCGGAGGAGCACAGATACGCAGTATTTT.

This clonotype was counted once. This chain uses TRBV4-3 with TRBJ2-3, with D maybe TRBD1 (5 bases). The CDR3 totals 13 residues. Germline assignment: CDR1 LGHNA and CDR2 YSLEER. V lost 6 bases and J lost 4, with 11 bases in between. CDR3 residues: CASSQTGPDTQYF. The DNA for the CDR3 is TGCGCCAGCAGTCAAACAGGTCCAGATACGCAGTATTTT.

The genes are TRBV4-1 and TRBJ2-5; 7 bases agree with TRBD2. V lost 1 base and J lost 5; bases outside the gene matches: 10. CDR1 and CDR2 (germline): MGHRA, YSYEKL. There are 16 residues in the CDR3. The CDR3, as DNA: TGCGCCAGCAGCCAAGTGTGGCGGGAGTTGGGGGAGACCCAGTACTTC. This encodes CASSQVWRELGETQYF.

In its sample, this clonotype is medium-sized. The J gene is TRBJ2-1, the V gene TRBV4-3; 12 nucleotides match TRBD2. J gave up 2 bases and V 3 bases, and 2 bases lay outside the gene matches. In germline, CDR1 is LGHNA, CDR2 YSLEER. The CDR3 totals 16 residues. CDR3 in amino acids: CASSHGLAGTYNEQFF. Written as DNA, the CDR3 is TGCGCCAGCAGCCATGGACTAGCGGGAACCTACAATGAGCAGTTCTTC.

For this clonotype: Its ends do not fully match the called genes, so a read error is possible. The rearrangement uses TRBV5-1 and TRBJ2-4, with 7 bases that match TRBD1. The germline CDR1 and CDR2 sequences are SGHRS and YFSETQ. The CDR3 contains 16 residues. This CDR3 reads CASGLGTPRTGNIQYF. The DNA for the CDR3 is TGCGCCAGCGGCTTGGGCACCCCCCGGACAGGAAACATTCAGTATTTC.

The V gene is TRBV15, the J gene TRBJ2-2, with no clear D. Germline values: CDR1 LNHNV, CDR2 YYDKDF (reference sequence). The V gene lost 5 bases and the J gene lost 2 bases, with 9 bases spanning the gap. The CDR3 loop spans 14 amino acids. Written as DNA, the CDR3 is TGTGCCACCAGCCCACGACTCAACACCGGGGAGCTGTTTTTT. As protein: CATSPRLNTGELFF.

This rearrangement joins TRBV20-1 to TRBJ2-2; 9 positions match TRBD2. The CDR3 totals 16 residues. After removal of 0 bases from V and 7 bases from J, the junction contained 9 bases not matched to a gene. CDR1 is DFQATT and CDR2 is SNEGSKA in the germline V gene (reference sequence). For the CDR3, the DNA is TGCAGTGCTAGAGATCAGACTAGCGGAGACAACGGGGAGCTGTTTTTT. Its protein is CSARDQTSGDNGELFF.

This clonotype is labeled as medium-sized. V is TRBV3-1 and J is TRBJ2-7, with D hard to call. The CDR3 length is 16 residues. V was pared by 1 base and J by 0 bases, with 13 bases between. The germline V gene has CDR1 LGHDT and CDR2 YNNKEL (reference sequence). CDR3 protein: CASSQVFSGSSYEQYF. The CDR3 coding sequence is TGTGCCAGCAGCCAAGTTTTTTCGGGTAGCTCCTACGAGCAGTACTTC.

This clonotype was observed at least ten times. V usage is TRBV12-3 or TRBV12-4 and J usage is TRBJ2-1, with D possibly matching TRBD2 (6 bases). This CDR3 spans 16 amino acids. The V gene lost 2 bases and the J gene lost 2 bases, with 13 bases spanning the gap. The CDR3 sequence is CASSLSQGGPYNEQFF. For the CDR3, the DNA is TGTGCCAGCAGTTTAAGCCAAGGAGGGCCCTACAATGAGCAGTTCTTC.

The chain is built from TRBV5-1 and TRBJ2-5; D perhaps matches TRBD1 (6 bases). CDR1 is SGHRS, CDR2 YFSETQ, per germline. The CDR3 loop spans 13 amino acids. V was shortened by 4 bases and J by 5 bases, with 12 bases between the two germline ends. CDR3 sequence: CASSRGQGETQYF. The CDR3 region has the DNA TGCGCCAGCAGCCGCGGGCAGGGGGAGACCCAGTACTTC.

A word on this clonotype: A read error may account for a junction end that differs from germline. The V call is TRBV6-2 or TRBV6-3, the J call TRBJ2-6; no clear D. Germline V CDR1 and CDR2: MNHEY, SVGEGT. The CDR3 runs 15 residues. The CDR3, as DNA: TGTGCCGGCAGTTGCCGGGTCTCTGGGGCCAACGTCCTGACTTTC. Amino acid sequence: CAGSCRVSGANVLTF.

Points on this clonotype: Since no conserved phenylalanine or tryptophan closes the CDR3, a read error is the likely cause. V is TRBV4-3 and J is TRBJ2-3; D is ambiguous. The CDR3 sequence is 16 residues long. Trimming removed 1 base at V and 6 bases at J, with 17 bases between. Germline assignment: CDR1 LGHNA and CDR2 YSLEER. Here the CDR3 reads CASSQVPASPTDTQYL. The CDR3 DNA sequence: TGCGCCAGCAGCCAAGTCCCTGCATCGCCGACGGATACGCAGTATCTT.

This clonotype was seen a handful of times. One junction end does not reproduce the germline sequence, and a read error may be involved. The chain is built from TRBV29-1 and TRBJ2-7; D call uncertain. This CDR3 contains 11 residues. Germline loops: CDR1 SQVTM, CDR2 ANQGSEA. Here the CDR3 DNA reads TGCAGCGCTGGGTCCTACTACGAGCAGTACTTT. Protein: CSAGSYYEQYF.

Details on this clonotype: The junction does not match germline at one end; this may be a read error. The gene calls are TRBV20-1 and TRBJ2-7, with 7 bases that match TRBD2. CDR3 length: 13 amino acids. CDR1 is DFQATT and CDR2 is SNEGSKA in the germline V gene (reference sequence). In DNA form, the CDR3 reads TGCAGTACTAGCGAGGGCGGGGGCTACGAGCAGTACTTC. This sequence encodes CSTSEGGGYEQYF.

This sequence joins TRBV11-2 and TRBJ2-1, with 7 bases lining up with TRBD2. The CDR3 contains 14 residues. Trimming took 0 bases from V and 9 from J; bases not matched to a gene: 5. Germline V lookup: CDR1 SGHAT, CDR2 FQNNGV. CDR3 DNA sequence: TGTGCCAGCAGCTTAGATCGGACGGGAGGTGAGCAGTTCTTC. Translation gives CASSLDRTGGEQFF.

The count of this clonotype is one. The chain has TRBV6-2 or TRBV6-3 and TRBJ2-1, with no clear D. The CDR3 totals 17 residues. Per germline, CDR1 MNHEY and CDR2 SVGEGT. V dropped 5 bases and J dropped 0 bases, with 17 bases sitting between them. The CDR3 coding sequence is TGTGCCAGCAGTCCCCAAAAGAGACGGGCCTCCTACAATGAGCAGTTCTTC. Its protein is CASSPQKRRASYNEQFF.

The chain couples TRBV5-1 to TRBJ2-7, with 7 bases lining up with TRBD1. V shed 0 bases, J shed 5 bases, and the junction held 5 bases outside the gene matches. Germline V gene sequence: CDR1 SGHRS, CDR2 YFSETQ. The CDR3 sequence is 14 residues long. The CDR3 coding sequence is TGCGCCAGCAGCTTGGGTAACAGGGGCCACGAGCAGTACTTC. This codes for CASSLGNRGHEQYF. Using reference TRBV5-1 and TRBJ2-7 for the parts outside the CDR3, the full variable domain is KAGVTQTPRYLIKTRGQQVTLSCSPISGHRSVSWYQQTPGQGLQFLFEYFSETQRNKGNFPGRFSGRQFSNSRSEMNVSTLELGDSALYLCASSLGNRGHEQYFGPGTRLTVT.

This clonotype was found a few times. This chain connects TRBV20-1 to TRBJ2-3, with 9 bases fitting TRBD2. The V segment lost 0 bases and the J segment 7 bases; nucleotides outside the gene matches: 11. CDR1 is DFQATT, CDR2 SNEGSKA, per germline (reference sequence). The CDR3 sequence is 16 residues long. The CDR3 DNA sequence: TGCAGTGCTAGAGAAAGGGCTAGCGGGGCCCCGTATACGCAGTATTTT. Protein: CSARERASGAPYTQYF.

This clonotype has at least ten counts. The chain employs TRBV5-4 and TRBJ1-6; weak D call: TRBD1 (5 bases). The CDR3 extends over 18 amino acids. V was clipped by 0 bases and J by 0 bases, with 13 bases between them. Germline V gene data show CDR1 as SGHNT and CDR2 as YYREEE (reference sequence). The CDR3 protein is CASSLEPGRNSYNSPLHF. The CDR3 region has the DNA TGTGCCAGCAGCTTGGAACCGGGACGGAACTCCTATAATTCACCCCTCCACTTT.

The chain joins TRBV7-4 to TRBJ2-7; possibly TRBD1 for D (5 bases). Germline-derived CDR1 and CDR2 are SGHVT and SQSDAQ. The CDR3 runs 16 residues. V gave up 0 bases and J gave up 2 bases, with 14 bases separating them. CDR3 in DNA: TGTGCCAGCAGCTTAGCGAGGTCAGGGTTGGCCTACGAGCAGTACTTC. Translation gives CASSLARSGLAYEQYF.

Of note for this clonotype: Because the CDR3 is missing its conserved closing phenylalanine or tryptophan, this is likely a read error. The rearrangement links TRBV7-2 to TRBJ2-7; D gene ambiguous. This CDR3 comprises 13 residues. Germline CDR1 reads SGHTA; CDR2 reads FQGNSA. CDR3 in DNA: TGTGCCGGCAGCACCGTTGGCCACGGCGAGCAGTACCTC. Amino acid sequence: CAGSTVGHGEQYL.

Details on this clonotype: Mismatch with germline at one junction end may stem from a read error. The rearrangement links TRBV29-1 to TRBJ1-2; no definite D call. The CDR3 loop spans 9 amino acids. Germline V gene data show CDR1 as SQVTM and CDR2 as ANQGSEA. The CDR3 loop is CSVNYGSTF. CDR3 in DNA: TGCAGCGTCAATTATGGCTCCACCTTC.